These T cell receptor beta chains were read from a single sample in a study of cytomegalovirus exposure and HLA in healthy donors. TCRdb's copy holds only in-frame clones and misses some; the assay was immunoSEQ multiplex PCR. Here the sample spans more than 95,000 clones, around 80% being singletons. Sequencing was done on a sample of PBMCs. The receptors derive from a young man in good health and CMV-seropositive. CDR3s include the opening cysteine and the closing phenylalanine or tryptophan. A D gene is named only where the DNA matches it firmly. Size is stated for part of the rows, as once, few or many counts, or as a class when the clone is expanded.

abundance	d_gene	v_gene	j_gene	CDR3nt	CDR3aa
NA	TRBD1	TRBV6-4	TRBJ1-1	TGTGCCAGCAGTGAGGGACAGGGGAACACTGAAGCTTTCTTT	CASSEGQGNTEAFF
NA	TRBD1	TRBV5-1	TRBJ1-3	TGCGCCAGCAGCCTGGGACAGATGAGCTCTGGAAACACCATATATTTT	CASSLGQMSSGNTIYF
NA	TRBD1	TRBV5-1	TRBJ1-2	TGCGCCAGCAGCTTGTCAGGGGGCATCTATGGCTACACCTTC	CASSLSGGIYGYTF
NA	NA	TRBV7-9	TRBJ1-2	TGTGCCAGCAGCCCGGGGGGGGCGGATGGCTACACCTTC	CASSPGGADGYTF
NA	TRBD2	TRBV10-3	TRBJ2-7	TGTGCCATCAGTGCGGTTCCGGGGGAGGGCGGGAGGGCCCTCTACGAGCAGTACTTC	CAISAVPGEGGRALYEQYF
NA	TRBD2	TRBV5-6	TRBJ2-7	TGTGCCAGCAGCTCCCTAGCGGCTCCCTACGAGCAGTACTTC	CASSSLAAPYEQYF
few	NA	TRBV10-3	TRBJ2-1	TGTGCCATCAGTGGAACTACCACCTACAATGAGCAGTTCTTC	CAISGTTTYNEQFF
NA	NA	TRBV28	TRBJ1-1	TGTGCCAGCAGTTCCTCCAGGAACACTGAAGCTTTCTTT	CASSSSRNTEAFF
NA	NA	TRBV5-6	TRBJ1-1	TGTGCCAGCAGCTTGACAGGGCGGGACACTGAAGCTTTCTTT	CASSLTGRDTEAFF
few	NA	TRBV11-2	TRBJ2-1	TGTGCCAGCAGCTCCCAGCTAGAGAATGAGCAGTTCTTC	CASSSQLENEQFF
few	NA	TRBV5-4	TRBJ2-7	TGTGCCAGCAGCCTGATACAGGGTTCCACCTACGAGCAGTACTTC	CASSLIQGSTYEQYF
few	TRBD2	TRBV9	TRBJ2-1	TGTGCCAGCAAAAGGACTAGCGGGATCAATGAGCAGTTCTTC	CASKRTSGINEQFF
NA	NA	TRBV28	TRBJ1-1	TGTGCCAGCAGTTCTCTCCGGACTAGCGGGAGCAAGGACACTGAAGCTTTCTTT	CASSSLRTSGSKDTEAFF
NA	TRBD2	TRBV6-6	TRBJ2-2	TGTGCCAGCTCTCGGGAGCGGGGCGACACCGGGGAGCTGTTTTTT	CASSRERGDTGELFF
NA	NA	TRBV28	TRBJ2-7	TGTGCCAGCAGTTCTAGCGACACCTACGAGCAGTACTTC	CASSSSDTYEQYF
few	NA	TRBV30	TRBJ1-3	TGTGCCTGGAGTGTAGGAGTCTCTGGAAACACCATATATTTT	CAWSVGVSGNTIYF
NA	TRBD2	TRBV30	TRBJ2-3	TGTGCCTGGAGTGTACGGGGGGGATACACAGATACGCAGTATTTT	CAWSVRGGYTDTQYF
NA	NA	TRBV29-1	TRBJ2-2	TGCAGCGCGAGAGCAGGGCTCGGTGGGGAGCTGTTTTTT	CSARAGLGGELFF
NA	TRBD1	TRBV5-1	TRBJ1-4	TGCGCCAGCAGCTTAGAGGGACAGGGAGGAGAAAAACTGTTTTTT	CASSLEGQGGEKLFF
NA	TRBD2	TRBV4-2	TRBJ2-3	TGTGCCACTATGACTTTAGCGGGAAGGACAGATACGCAGTATTTT	CATMTLAGRTDTQYF
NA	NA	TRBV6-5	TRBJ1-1	TGTGCCAGCAGTTACGATCGATTTAAGGAGTGGACTGAAGCTTTCTTT	CASSYDRFKEWTEAFF
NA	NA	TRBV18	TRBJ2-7	TGTGCCAGCTCACCGGGGAGTTTGGAAGGGTACGAGCAGTACTTC	CASSPGSLEGYEQYF
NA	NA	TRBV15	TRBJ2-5	TGTGCCACCAGCAGAGATCGTCTAGTTCAGCAGACCCAGTACTTC	CATSRDRLVQQTQYF
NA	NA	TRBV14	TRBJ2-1	TGTGCCAGCAGCCAAACAGGGATTTACAATGAGCAGTTCTTC	CASSQTGIYNEQFF
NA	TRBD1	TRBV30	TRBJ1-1	TGTGCCTCCACGACAGGGGTGAGGGGGGGGTTCGGTGAAGCTTTCTTT	CASTTGVRGGFGEAFF